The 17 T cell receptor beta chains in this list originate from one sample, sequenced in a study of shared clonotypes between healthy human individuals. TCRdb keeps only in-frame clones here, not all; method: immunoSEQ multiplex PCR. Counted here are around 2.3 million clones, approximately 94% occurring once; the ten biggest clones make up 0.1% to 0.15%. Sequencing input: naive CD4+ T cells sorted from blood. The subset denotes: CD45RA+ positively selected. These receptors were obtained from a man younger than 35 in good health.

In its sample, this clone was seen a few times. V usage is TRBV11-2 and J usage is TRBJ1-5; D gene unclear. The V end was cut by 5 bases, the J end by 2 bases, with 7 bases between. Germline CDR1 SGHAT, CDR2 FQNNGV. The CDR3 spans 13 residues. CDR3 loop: CASSAGGNQPQHF. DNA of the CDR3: TGTGCCAGCAGCGCAGGAGGCAATCAGCCCCAGCATTTT.

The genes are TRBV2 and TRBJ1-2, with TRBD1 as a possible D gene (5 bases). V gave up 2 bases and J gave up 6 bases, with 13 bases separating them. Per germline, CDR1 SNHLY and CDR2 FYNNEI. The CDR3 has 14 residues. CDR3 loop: CASSEQGRGDGYTF. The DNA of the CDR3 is TGTGCCAGCAGTGAACAGGGCCGGGGAGATGGCTACACCTTC.

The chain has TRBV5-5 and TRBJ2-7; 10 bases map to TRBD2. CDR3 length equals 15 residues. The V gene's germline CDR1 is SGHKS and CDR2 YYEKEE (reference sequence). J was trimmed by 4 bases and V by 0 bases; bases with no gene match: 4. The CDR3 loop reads CASSLEAGGPYEQYF. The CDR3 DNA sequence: TGTGCCAGCAGCTTGGAAGCGGGAGGGCCTTACGAGCAGTACTTC.

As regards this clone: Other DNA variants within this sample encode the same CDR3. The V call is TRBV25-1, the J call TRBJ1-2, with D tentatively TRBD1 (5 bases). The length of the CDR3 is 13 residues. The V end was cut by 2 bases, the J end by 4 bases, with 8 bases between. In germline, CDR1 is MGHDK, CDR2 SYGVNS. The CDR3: CASSEGGGYGYTF. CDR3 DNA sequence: TGTGCCAGCAGTGAAGGGGGGGGCTATGGCTACACCTTC.

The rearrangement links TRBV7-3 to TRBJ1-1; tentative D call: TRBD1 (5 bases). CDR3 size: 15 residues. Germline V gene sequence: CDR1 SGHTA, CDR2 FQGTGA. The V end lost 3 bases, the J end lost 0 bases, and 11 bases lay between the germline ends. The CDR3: CASSFTGPMNTEAFF. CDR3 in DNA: TGTGCCAGCAGCTTTACAGGACCGATGAACACTGAAGCTTTCTTT.

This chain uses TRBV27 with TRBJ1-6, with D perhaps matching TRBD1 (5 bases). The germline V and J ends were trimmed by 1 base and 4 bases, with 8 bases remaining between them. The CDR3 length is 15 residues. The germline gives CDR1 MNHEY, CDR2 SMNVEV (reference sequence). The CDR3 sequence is CASSLWTPYNSPLHF. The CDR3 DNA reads TGTGCCAGCAGTTTATGGACACCTTATAATTCACCCCTCCACTTT.

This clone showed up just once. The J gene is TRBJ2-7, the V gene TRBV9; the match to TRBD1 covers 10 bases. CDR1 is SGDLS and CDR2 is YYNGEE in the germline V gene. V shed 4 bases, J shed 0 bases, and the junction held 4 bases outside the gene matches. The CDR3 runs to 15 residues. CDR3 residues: CASSRQGAPSYEQYF. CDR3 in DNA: TGTGCCAGCAGCCGACAGGGGGCCCCCTCCTACGAGCAGTACTTC.

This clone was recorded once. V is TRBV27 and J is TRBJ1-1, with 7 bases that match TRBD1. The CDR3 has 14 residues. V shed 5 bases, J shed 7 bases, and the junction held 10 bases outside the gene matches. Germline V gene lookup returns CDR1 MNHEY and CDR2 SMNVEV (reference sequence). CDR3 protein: CASSPLDRAGEAFF. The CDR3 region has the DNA TGTGCCAGCAGTCCGCTCGACAGGGCCGGTGAAGCTTTCTTT.

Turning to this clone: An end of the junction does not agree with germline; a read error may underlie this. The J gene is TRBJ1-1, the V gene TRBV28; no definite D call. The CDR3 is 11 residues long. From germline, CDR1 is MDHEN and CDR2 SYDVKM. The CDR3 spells CAGRSNTEAFF. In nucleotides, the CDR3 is TGTGCCGGCAGATCCAACACTGAAGCTTTCTTT.

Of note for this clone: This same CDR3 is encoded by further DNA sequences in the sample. DNA of the CDR3: TGCAGTGCCTCCGTTGGCAATGAGCAGTTCTTC. It translates to CSASVGNEQFF. The chain has TRBV20-1 and TRBJ2-1; D uncertain. CDR1 is DFQATT, CDR2 SNEGSKA, per germline (reference sequence). This CDR3 comprises 11 residues. V gave up 6 bases and J gave up 6 bases, with 9 bases separating them.

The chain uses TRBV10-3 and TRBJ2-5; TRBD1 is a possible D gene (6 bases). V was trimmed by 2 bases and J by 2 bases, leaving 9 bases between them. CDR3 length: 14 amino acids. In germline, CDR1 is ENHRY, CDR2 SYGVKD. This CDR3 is CAISEPGTQETQYF. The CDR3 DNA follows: TGTGCCATCAGTGAGCCAGGGACACAAGAGACCCAGTACTTC.

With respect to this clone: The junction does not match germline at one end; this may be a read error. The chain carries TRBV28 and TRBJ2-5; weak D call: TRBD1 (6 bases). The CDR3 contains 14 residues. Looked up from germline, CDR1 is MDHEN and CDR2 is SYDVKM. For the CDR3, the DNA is TGTGCCAGCAAATCCTGGACAGATGAAGAGGCCCAGTACTTC. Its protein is CASKSWTDEEAQYF.

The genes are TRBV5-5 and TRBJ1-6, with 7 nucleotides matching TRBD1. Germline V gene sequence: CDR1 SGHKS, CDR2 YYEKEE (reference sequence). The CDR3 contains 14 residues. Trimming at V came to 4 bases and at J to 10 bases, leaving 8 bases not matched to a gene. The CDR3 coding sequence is TGTGCCAGCAGCGGCCGGGACAGTGGCTCACCCCTCCACTTT. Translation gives CASSGRDSGSPLHF.

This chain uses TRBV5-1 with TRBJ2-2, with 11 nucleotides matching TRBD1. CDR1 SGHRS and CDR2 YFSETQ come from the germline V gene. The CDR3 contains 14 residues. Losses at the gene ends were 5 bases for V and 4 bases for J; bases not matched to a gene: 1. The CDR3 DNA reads TGCGCCAGCAGAGGGACAGGGGGCACCGGGGAGCTGTTTTTT. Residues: CASRGTGGTGELFF.

The CDR3 sequence is CATSPATYRGYTF. CDR3 nucleotides: TGTGCCACAAGCCCTGCGACTTACCGGGGCTACACCTTC. The chain employs TRBV6-5 and TRBJ1-2; no reliable D call. Germline values: CDR1 MNHEY, CDR2 SVGAGI. Between the trimmed V and J ends, which lost 10 bases and 8 bases, there was a span of 20 bases. This CDR3 is built from 13 residues.

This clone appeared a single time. CDR3 DNA: TGCAGCGTCGGACGGGCGAACACTGAAGCTTTCTTT. It specifies CSVGRANTEAFF. The chain has TRBV29-1 and TRBJ1-1; D remains ambiguous. The CDR3 covers 12 residues. The V gene lost 6 bases and the J gene lost 1 base, with 9 bases spanning the gap. Per germline, CDR1 SQVTM and CDR2 ANQGSEA.

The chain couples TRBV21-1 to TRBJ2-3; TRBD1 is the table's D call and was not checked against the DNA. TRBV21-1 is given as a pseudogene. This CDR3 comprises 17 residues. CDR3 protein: CASSKESLRTLLNTQYF. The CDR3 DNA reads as TGTGCCAGCAGCAAAGAATCATTGAGGACATTACTAAATACGCAGTATTTT.